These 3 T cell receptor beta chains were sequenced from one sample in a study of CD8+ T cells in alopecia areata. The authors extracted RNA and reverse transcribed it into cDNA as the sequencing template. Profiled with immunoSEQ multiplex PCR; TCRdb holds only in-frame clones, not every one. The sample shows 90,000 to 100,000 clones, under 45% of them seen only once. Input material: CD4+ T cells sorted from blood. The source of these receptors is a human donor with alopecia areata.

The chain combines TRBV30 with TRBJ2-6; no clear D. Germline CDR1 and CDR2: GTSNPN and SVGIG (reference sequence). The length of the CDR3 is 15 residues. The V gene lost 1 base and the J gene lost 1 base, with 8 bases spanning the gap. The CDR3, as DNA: TGTGCCTGGAGTGGCTTTGGGTCTGGGGCCAACGTCCTGACTTTC. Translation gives CAWSGFGSGANVLTF.

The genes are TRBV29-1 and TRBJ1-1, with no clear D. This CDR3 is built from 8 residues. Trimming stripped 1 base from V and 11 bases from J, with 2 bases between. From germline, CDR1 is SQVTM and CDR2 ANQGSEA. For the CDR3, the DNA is TGCAGCGTTGAAGGCGCTTTCTTT. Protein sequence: CSVEGAFF.

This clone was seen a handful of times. The CDR3, as DNA: TGTGCCACCAGAAGAGGGCTACTCTCCTACGAGCAGTACTTC. Translated, it gives CATRRGLLSYEQYF. The chain joins TRBV6-5 to TRBJ2-7, with D possibly matching TRBD2 (5 bases). The V end was cut by 10 bases, the J end by 0 bases, with 16 bases between. Germline V CDR1 and CDR2: MNHEY, SVGAGI. CDR3 size: 14 residues.